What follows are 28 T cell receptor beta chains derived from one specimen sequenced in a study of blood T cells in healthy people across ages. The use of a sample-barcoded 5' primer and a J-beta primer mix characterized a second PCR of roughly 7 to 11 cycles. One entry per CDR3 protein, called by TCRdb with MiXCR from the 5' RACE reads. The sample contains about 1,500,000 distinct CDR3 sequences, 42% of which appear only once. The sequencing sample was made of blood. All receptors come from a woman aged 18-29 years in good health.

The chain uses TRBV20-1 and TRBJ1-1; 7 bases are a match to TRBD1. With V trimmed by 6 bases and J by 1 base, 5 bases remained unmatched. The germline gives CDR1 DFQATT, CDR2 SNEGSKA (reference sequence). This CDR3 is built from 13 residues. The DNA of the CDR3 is TGCAGTGCCATGGGGACAGCGAACACTGAAGCTTTCTTT. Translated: CSAMGTANTEAFF.

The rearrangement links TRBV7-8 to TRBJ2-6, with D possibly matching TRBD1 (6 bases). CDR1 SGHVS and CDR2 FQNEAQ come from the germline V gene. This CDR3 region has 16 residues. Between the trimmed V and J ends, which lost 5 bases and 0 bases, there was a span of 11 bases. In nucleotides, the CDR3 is TGTGCCAGCAGCGTAGGACAGATCTCTGGGGCCAACGTCCTGACTTTC. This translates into CASSVGQISGANVLTF.

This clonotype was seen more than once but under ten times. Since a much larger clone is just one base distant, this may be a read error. CDR3 in amino acids: CASSSGRAGGREQYF. The CDR3 DNA reads TGTGCCAGCAGCTCGGGACGAGCGGGAGGGAGGGAGCAGTACTTC. V and J are TRBV7-2 and TRBJ2-5, with 10 positions matching TRBD2. Trimming cost V 4 bases and J 11 bases; bases outside gene matches: 13. This CDR3 comprises 15 residues. CDR1 is SGHTA, CDR2 FQGNSA, per germline.

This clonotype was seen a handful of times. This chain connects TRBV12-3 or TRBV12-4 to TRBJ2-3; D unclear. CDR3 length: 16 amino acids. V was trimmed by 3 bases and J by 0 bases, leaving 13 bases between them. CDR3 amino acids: CASSLAVGASTDTQYF. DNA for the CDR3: TGTGCCAGCAGTTTGGCGGTCGGCGCAAGCACAGATACGCAGTATTTT.

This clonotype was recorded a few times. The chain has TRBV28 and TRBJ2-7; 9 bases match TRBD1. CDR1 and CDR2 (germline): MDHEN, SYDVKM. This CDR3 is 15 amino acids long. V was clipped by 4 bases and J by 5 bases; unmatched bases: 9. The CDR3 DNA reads TGTGCCAGCAGTTCGGTGGACAGGGGACCCCACGAGCAGTACTTC. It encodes CASSSVDRGPHEQYF.

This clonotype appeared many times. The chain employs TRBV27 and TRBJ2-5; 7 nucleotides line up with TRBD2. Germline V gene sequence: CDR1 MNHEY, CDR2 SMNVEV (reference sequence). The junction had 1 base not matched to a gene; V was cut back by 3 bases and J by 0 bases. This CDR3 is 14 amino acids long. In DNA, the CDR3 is TGTGCCAGCAGTTTCGGGGGGAACCAAGAGACCCAGTACTTC. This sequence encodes CASSFGGNQETQYF.

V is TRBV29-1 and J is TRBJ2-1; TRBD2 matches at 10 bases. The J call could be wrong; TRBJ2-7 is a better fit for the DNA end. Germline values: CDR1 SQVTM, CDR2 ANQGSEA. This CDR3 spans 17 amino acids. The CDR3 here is CSVVIMPSGGGYNEQYF. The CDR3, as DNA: TGCAGCGTTGTTATCATGCCTAGCGGGGGAGGGTACAATGAGCAGTACTTC.

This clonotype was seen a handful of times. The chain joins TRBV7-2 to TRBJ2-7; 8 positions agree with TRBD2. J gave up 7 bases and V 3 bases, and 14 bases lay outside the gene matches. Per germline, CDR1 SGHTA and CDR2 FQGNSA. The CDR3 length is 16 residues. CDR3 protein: CASSLGLTSAQREQYF. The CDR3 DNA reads TGTGCCAGCAGCTTGGGGTTGACTAGCGCTCAGAGGGAGCAGTACTTC.

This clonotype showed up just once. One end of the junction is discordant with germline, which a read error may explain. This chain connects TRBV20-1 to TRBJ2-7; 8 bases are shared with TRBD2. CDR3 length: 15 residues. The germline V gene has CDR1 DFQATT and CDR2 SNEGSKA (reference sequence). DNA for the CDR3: TGCAGTGCTAGAGATATTGGCGGGAGGTCCTACGAGCGGTACTTC. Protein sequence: CSARDIGGRSYERYF.

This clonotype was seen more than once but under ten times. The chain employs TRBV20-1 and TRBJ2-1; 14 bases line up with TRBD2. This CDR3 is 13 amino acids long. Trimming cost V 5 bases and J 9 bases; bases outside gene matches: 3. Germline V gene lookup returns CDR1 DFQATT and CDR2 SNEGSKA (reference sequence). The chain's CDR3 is CSAVGLAGGEQFF. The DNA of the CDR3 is TGCAGTGCTGTCGGACTAGCGGGAGGTGAGCAGTTCTTC.

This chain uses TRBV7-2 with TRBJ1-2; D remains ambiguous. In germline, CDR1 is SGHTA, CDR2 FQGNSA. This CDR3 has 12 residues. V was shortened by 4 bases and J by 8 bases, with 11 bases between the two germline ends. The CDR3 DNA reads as TGTACCAGCAGCTCTTCCTTGGGGGGCTACACCTTC. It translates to CTSSSSLGGYTF.

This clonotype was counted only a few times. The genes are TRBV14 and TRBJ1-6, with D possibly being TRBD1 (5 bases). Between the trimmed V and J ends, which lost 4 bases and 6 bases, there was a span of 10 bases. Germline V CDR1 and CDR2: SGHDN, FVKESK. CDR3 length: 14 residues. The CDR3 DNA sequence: TGTGCCAGCAGCCCCTGGGGCGTTAATTCACCCCTCCACTTT. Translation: CASSPWGVNSPLHF. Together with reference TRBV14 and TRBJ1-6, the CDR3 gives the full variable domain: EAGVTQFPSHSVIEKGQTVTLRCDPISGHDNLYWYRRVMGKEIKFLLHFVKESKQDESGMPNNRFLAERTGGTYSTLKVQPAELEDSGVYFCASSPWGVNSPLHFGNGTRLTVT.

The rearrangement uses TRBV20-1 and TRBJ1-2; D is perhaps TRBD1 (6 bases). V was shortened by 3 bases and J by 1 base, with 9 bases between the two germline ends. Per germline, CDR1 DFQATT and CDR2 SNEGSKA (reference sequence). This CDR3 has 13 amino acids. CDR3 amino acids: CSASNRVNYGYTF. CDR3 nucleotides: TGCAGTGCTAGTAACAGGGTTAACTATGGCTACACCTTC.

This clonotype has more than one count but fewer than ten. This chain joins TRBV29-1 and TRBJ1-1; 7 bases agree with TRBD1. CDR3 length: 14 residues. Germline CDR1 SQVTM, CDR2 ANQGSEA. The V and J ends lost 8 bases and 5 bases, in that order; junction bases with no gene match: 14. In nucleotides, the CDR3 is TGCAGCAGCCTATCACAGGGGAGGGGTACTGAAGCTTTCTTT. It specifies CSSLSQGRGTEAFF.

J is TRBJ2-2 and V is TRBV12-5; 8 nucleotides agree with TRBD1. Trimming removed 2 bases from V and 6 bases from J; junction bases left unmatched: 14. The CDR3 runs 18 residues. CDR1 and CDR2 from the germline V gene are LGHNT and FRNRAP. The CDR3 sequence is CASGLPQQGVEWPGELFF. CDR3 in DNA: TGTGCTAGTGGTTTGCCCCAACAGGGGGTTGAATGGCCCGGGGAGCTGTTTTTT.

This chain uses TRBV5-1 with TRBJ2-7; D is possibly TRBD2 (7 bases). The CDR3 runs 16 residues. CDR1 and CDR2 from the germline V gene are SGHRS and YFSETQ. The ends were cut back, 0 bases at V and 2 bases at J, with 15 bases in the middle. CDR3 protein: CASSLGGGLPTYEQYF. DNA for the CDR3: TGCGCCAGCAGCTTGGGGGGGGGGCTCCCCACCTACGAGCAGTACTTC.

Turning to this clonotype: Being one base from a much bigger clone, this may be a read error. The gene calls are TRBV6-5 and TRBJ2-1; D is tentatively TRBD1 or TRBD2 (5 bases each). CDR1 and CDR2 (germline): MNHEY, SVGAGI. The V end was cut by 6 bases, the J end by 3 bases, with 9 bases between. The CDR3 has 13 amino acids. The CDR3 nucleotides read TGTGCCAGCAGCCGGGACCACTACAATGAGCAGTTCTTC. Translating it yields CASSRDHYNEQFF.

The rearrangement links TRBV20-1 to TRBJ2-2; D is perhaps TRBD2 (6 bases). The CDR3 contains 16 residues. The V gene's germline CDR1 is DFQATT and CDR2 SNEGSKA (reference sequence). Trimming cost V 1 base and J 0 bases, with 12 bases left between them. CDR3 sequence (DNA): TGCAGTGCTAGAGTGGGTGGCGGGACGAACACCGGGGAGCTGTTTTTT. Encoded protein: CSARVGGGTNTGELFF.

CDR3 in DNA: TGTGCCAGCAATTGGGCGGGGGGTCTTAATGAGCAGTTCTTC. Translating it yields CASNWAGGLNEQFF. The chain employs TRBV2 and TRBJ2-1, with TRBD2 matching over 8 bases. V was clipped by 7 bases and J by 7 bases; unmatched bases: 9. Germline CDR1 reads SNHLY; CDR2 reads FYNNEI. The CDR3 extends over 14 amino acids.

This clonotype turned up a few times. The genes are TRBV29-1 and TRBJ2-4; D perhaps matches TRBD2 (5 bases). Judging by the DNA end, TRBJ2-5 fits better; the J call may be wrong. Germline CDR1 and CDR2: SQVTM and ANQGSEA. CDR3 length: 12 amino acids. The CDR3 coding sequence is TGCAGCGTCCCTGGACTTGCGGAGACCCAGTACTTC. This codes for CSVPGLAETQYF.

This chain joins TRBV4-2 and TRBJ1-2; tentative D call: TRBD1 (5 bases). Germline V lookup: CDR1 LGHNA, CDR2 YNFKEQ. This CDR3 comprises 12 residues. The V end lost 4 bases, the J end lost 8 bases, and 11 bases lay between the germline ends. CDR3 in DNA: TGTGCCAGCAGCCTACAGGAGTCGGGCTACACCTTC. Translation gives CASSLQESGYTF.

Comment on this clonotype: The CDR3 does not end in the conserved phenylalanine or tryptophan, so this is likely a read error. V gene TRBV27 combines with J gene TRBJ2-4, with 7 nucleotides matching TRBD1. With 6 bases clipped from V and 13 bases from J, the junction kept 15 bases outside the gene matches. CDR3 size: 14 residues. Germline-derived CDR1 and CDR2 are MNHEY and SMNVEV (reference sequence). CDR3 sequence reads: CASRPDRVTNEQYY. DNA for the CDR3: TGTGCCAGCAGACCAGACAGGGTGACCAATGAGCAGTACTAC.

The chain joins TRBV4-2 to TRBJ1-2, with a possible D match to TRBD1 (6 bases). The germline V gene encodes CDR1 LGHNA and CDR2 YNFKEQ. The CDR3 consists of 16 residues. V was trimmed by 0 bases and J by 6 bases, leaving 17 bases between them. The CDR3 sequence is CASSQDTSGKGDGYTF. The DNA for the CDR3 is TGTGCCAGCAGCCAAGATACTTCGGGGAAGGGGGATGGCTACACCTTC.

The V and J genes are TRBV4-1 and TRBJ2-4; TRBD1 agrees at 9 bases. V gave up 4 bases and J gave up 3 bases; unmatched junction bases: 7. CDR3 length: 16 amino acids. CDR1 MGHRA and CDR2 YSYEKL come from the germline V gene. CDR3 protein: CASSPQGAPIKNIQYF. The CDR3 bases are TGCGCCAGCAGCCCACAGGGGGCTCCAATCAAAAACATTCAGTACTTC.

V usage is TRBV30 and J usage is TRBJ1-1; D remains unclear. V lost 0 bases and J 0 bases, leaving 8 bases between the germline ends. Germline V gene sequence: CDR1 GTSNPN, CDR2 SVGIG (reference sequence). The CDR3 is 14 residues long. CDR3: CAWSVDGLNTEAFF. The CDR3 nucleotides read TGTGCCTGGAGTGTTGACGGACTGAACACTGAAGCTTTCTTT.

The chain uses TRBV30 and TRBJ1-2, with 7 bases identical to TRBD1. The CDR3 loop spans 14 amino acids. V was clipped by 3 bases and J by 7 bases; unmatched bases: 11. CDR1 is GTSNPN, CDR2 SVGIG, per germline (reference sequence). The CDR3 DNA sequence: TGTGCCTGGAGGTCCACAGGGGAGCAGCGTGGCTACACCTTC. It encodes CAWRSTGEQRGYTF.

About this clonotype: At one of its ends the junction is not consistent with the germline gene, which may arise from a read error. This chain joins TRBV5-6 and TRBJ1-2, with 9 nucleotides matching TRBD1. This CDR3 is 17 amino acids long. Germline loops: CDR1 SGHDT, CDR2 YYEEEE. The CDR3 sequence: CASSHSGTGIPFSGYTF. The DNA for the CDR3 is TGTGCCAGCAGCCACTCCGGGACAGGGATCCCATTCTCTGGCTACACTTTC.

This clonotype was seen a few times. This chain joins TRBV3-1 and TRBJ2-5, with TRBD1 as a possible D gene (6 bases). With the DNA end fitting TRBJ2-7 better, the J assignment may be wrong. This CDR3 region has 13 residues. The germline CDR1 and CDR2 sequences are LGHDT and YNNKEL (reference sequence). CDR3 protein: CASRGAAHYEQYF. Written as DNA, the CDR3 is TGTGCCAGCAGGGGGGCGGCACACTACGAGCAGTACTTC.